This TCR beta chain was profiled in a study of type 1 and type 2 diabetes patients (dated by TCRdb to about 2016). Regarding the study in general: Nine type 1 diabetes patients, a few type 2 diabetes patients and 6 or 7 nondiabetic controls, all recruited in China, made up the cohort. Across the study, CD4+ and CD8+ T cells were positively selected from PBMCs using CD4 or CD8 MicroBeads on MACS columns. A total of 18,976,912 paired-end reads was generated across the whole study. For the type 1 diabetes patients, the type 2 diabetes patients acted as a disease comparison group. The TCRbeta libraries underwent paired-end sequencing on Illumina HiSeq 2000 or MiSeq instruments. In the study, high-throughput sequencing was used to profile TCRbeta repertoires so that type 1 diabetes, type 2 diabetes and nondiabetic individuals could be compared. Similar V gene usage was observed when approximately 22-cycle and roughly 27-cycle amplification were compared, suggesting similar primer efficiencies and random PCR bias.

Every diabetic patient fulfilled standard classification criteria for type 1 or type 2 diabetes, and glucose and C-peptide were evaluated using WHO-recommended methods. Donors with other autoimmune diseases or infections within the previous four weeks were excluded. A roughly 10-milliliter sample of peripheral blood was drawn from every participant. PBMCs were isolated with LymphoPrep density separation. This clonotype has only a few counts. Its binding antigen is unknown. The record has no base qualities; no much larger clone is one base away. Relative to germline, V is 3 bases shorter and J is 2 bases shorter, with 14 bases between their ends. The germline V gene encodes CDR1 SGHTA and CDR2 FQGTGA. The CDR3, from cysteine to phenylalanine, totals 17 residues. Only the CDR3 DNA stays, 51 bases, in frame from base 1. Overall results and qualifications from the work: In both CD4+ and CD8+ T cells, type 2 diabetes repertoires were highly diverse and significantly more diverse than type 1 diabetes repertoires. V and J gene usage patterns of type 2 diabetes and control samples were highly correlated, averaging roughly 0.97 between samples. Only a few highly-expanded CD4+ clones (median one) were found in type 2 diabetes patients, and these clones made up a median roughly 4% of reads. Only a limited number of T2D and control samples were sequenced, so some T1D-only HECs might also appear in more T2D or control samples. Age and gender were not matched between study groups, possibly biasing interpretation.

The data were produced on an Illumina MiSeq. TCRbeta CDR3 amplification used genomic DNA from the sorted T cell subsets as template. Multiplex PCR with 30 forward and 13 reverse primers amplified the TCRbeta CDR3 region. PCR products were purified with AMPure XP beads, after which indices and adaptors were added in a second approximately 25-cycle PCR. Before sequencing, the QIAquick Gel Extraction Kit was used to gel-purify the libraries. The study's own analysis went as follows. FLASH was used to merge the paired-end reads, and IgBLAST was used to align the reads to IMGT V, D and J germline references. After reads whose alignment identity to germline references fell below 70% were discarded, around 11 million reads remained study-wide. Following IMGT definitions, CDR3 boundaries, reading frame and productivity were assigned. Highly-expanded clones were defined as clones at or above 1% of reads, and diversity was measured by normalized Shannon entropy. Unpaired two-tailed t-tests were used to test for differences in Shannon entropy between groups. Using fastp at Q25 and MiXCR, TCRdb reprocessed the public reads and kept productive beta chains. One record per CDR3 amino acid sequence lists the most common genes and DNA. TCRdb, not the authors, supplied the V and J calls. The sample contains more than 250,000 distinct CDR3 sequences, around 47% of them found a single time. Roughly an eighth of the sample is taken by the ten largest.

The sample was peripheral blood mononuclear cells (PBMCs). Recombination connected TRBV7-3 to TRBJ2-6; TRBD1 is perhaps the D gene, given 6 matching bases. This clonotype was obtained from a young man with type 2 diabetes. The bases are TGTGCCAGCAGCTTTAGGGACATAGGAACTGGGGCCAACGTCCTGACTTTC. It encodes CASSFRDIGTGANVLTF. The full variable domain, with segments outside the CDR3 supplied by the reference TRBV7-3 and TRBJ2-6 proteins, appears as GAGVSQTPSNKVTEKGKYVELRCDPISGHTALYWYRQSLGQGPEFLIYFQGTGAADDSGLPNDRFFAVRPEGSVSTLKIQRTERGDSAVYLCASSFRDIGTGANVLTFGAGSRLTVL.